The T cell receptor beta chain under discussion was sequenced for a study of OX40 agonist ivuxolimab in advanced cancers. Study-wide context: Ivuxolimab is a fully human IgG2 antibody that activates OX40 (CD134). Whole-study results and caveats: Expanded clones were, on average, more numerous in CD8+ T cells than in CD4+. Antigen targets of the expanded peripheral T cells went undetermined.

This clone was counted once. Its antigen is not identified. The table came from immunoSEQ multiplex PCR; TCRdb's copy has only in-frame clones and leaves some out. The table has 60,000 to 85,000 clones, around 73% seen once; the top ten hold 1.6%. Germline V CDR1 and CDR2: SGHVS, FQNEAQ. The CDR3 has 14 amino acids. The V and J ends lost 5 bases and 1 base respectively, with 8 bases between them. This TCR derives from an adult with an advanced solid tumor such as melanoma, head and neck, liver or kidney cancer. This specimen was CD4+ or CD8+ T cells sorted from blood, taken in a trial of the OX40 agonist ivuxolimab. The chain has TRBV7-8 and TRBJ2-2, with D hard to call. DNA for the CDR3: TGTGCCAGCAGCGTCAGTCAGAACACCGGGGAGCTGTTTTTT. Protein product: CASSVSQNTGELFF.